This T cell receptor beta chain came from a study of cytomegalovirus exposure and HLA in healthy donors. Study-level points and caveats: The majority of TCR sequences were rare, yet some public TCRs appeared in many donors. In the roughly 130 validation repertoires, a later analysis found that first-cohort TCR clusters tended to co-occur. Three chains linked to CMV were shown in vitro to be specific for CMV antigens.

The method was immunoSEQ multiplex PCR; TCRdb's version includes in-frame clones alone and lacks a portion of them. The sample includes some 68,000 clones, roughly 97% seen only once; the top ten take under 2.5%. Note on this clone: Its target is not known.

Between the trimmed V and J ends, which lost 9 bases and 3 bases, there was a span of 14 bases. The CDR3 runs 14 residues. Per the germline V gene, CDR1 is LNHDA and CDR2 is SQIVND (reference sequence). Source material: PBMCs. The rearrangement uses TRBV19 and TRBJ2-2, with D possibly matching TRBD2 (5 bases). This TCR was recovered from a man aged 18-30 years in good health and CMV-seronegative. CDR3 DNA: TGTGCCAGCAGGACTCTTGCGGACACCGGGGAGCTGTTTTTT. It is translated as CASRTLADTGELFF.